These 21 T cell receptor beta chains share one sample of origin, sequenced in a study of identical twins. MiXCR, run by TCRdb on the 5' RACE reads, gives a single entry per CDR3 protein. The table lists around 960,000 distinct CDR3 sequences, about 12% of them singletons. These data are also associated with another study on yellow fever vaccine responses in identical twins.

Sequencing was done on a sample of PBMCs. These TCRs come from a woman aged 18-35 years in good health.

The CDR3 spells CASTRDYRSTDTQYF. CDR3 nucleotides: TGTGCCAGCACTAGGGACTACCGAAGCACAGATACGCAGTATTTT. V is TRBV11-3 and J is TRBJ2-3, with TRBD2 matching 7 bases. J gave up 0 bases and V 7 bases, and 7 bases lay outside the gene matches. Germline V gene sequence: CDR1 SGHNT, CDR2 YENEEA. The length of the CDR3 is 15 residues. Variable domain in full (rest from reference TRBV11-3 and TRBJ2-3): EAGVVQSPRYKIIEKKQPVAFWCNPISGHNTLYWYLQNLGQGPELLIRYENEEAVDDSQLPKDRFSAERLKGVDSTLKIQPAELGDSAVYLCASTRDYRSTDTQYFGPGTRLTVL.

This clonotype has just a few counts. V usage is TRBV10-3 and J usage is TRBJ1-2; tentatively, D is TRBD1 (6 bases). The V gene's germline CDR1 is ENHRY and CDR2 SYGVKD. There are 15 residues in the CDR3. V shed 4 bases and J shed 4 bases, with 16 bases lying between them. As DNA, the CDR3 is TGTGCCATCAGTGGCCTTCTGGGGGGCCGCTATGGCTACACCTTC. This translates into CAISGLLGGRYGYTF.

The chain is built from TRBV20-1 and TRBJ2-1, with TRBD2 identical over 12 bases. V shed 6 bases, J shed 8 bases, and the junction held 11 bases outside the gene matches. Germline assignment: CDR1 DFQATT and CDR2 SNEGSKA (reference sequence). The CDR3 runs 15 residues. The DNA of the CDR3 is TGCAGTGCCAAAATCTCGACTAGCGGGAGAGATGAGCAGTTCTTC. It specifies CSAKISTSGRDEQFF.

The CDR3 spells CASSLSGSSGRTDTQYF. In DNA, the CDR3 is TGTGCCAGCAGTTTAAGCGGGAGTAGCGGTAGGACAGATACGCAGTATTTT. The chain has TRBV7-2 and TRBJ2-3, with 8 bases aligning to TRBD2. V shed 6 bases, J shed 3 bases, and the junction held 14 bases outside the gene matches. The CDR3 sequence is 17 residues long. Germline values: CDR1 SGHTA, CDR2 FQGNSA.

This clonotype was observed a few times. The rearrangement uses TRBV5-4 and TRBJ1-2; weak D call: TRBD1 (5 bases). Trimming shortened V by 0 bases and J by 4 bases, and 13 bases separated the two germline ends. The CDR3 is 15 amino acids. CDR1 and CDR2 (germline): SGHNT, YYREEE (reference sequence). CDR3 sequence (DNA): TGTGCCAGCAGCTTGGGCAGGGAACTAAGCTATGGCTACACCTTC. It encodes CASSLGRELSYGYTF.

The V and J genes are TRBV12-3 or TRBV12-4 and TRBJ1-4; no clear D. The CDR3 is 14 residues long. Trimming stripped 7 bases from V and 7 bases from J, with 16 bases between. CDR3: CASTLGGVGEKLFF. CDR3 DNA sequence: TGTGCCAGCACCTTAGGTGGTGTCGGTGAAAAACTGTTTTTT.

This clonotype has more than one count but fewer than ten. V gene TRBV6-5 combines with J gene TRBJ2-7; D is undetermined. Trimming removed 3 bases from V and 0 bases from J, with 12 bases in between. The germline gives CDR1 MNHEY, CDR2 SVGAGI. CDR3 length equals 15 residues. The CDR3 loop reads CASSYSQKASYEQYF. The CDR3 DNA sequence: TGTGCCAGCAGTTATAGCCAAAAAGCCTCCTACGAGCAGTACTTC.

This clonotype has just a few counts. The rearrangement uses TRBV7-2 and TRBJ2-3; TRBD2 might be the D (7 bases). The CDR3 has 15 amino acids. V shed 5 bases and J shed 2 bases, with 14 bases lying between them. Germline lookup yields CDR1 SGHTA and CDR2 FQGNSA. The CDR3 bases are TGTGCCAGCAGCCCCGCGGGGGCCCTCACAGATACGCAGTATTTT. Its translation: CASSPAGALTDTQYF.

This clonotype was picked up many times. CDR3 protein: CASSYSLDEQFF. CDR3 nucleotides: TGTGCCAGCAGTTACTCCCTCGATGAGCAGTTCTTC. The V and J genes are TRBV6-6 and TRBJ2-1; D gene unclear. The V end lost 0 bases, the J end lost 8 bases, and 5 bases lay between the germline ends. This CDR3 spans 12 amino acids. Germline lookup yields CDR1 MNHNY and CDR2 SVGAGI (reference sequence).

This clonotype was counted at least ten times. The chain uses TRBV29-1 and TRBJ1-4; D is ambiguous. CDR3 length: 11 amino acids. V lost 6 bases and J lost 8, with 10 bases in between. Germline values: CDR1 SQVTM, CDR2 ANQGSEA. Written as DNA, the CDR3 is TGCAGCGTCCTAGGGAAGGAAAAACTGTTTTTT. It translates to CSVLGKEKLFF.

This clonotype was seen more than once but under ten times. The rearrangement uses TRBV5-1 and TRBJ1-1, with TRBD1 identical over 10 bases. Germline V gene lookup returns CDR1 SGHRS and CDR2 YFSETQ. The CDR3 covers 15 residues. The V segment lost 3 bases and the J segment 5 bases; nucleotides outside the gene matches: 7. DNA of the CDR3: TGCGCCAGCAGCTCCTGGACAGGGGGTGGGACTGAAGCTTTCTTT. Amino acid sequence: CASSSWTGGGTEAFF.

The chain links TRBV4-1 to TRBJ2-7, with D perhaps TRBD1 or TRBD2 (5 bases each). Germline CDR1 reads MGHRA; CDR2 reads YSYEKL. Trimming shortened V by 4 bases and J by 0 bases, and 19 bases separated the two germline ends. This CDR3 has 17 residues. The DNA of the CDR3 is TGCGCCAGCAGCCGGGACGTTGGGCAGACCAGCTCCTACGAGCAGTACGTC. Protein sequence: CASSRDVGQTSSYEQYV.

The J gene is TRBJ1-1, the V gene TRBV6-5; the match to TRBD1 covers 9 bases. J was trimmed by 5 bases and V by 2 bases; bases with no gene match: 3. CDR1 is MNHEY, CDR2 SVGAGI, per germline. The CDR3 totals 14 residues. CDR3: CASSYVDRGTEAFF. The CDR3 DNA reads TGTGCCAGCAGTTACGTCGACAGGGGGACTGAAGCTTTCTTT.

The CDR3 loop is CASSPTSGMGEQYF. The DNA for the CDR3 is TGTGCCAGCTCACCAACTAGCGGGATGGGCGAGCAGTACTTC. The gene calls are TRBV18 and TRBJ2-7, with 10 bases fitting TRBD2. CDR1 and CDR2 from the germline V gene are KGHSH and LQKENI. The CDR3 is made up of 14 amino acids. The ends lost 2 bases at V and 6 bases at J; junction bases unmatched: 4.

This sequence joins TRBV19 and TRBJ2-1; possibly TRBD1 for D (6 bases). Looked up from germline, CDR1 is LNHDA and CDR2 is SQIVND (reference sequence). V was shortened by 1 base and J by 5 bases, with 12 bases between the two germline ends. The CDR3 loop spans 15 amino acids. The CDR3 reads CASSIGGGPNNEQFF. The CDR3 DNA sequence: TGTGCCAGTAGTATAGGAGGGGGTCCCAACAATGAGCAGTTCTTC.

The chain carries TRBV7-9 and TRBJ2-7, with a weak D call TRBD2 (6 bases). The V end was cut by 4 bases, the J end by 7 bases, with 17 bases between. The length of the CDR3 is 14 residues. Germline-derived CDR1 and CDR2 are SEHNR and FQNEAQ (reference sequence). The CDR3 DNA reads TGTGCCAGCAGCTCGGGAGTTGGGGTTCGGGAGCAGTACTTC. It yields the protein CASSSGVGVREQYF.

The J gene is TRBJ1-5, the V gene TRBV7-8; 11 bases align to TRBD1. This CDR3 contains 15 residues. V lost 0 bases and J lost 11; bases outside the gene matches: 6. Looked up from germline, CDR1 is SGHVS and CDR2 is FQNEAQ. CDR3 residues: CASSLAPGTGGSQHF. For the CDR3, the DNA is TGTGCCAGCAGCTTAGCCCCCGGGACAGGGGGTTCCCAGCATTTT.

This clonotype has just a few counts. DNA for the CDR3: TGTGCCAGCAGCGTAGTCCCCTTAGCGGCTATGAACACCGGGGAGCTGTTTTTT. Residues: CASSVVPLAAMNTGELFF. The chain combines TRBV9 with TRBJ2-2, with D perhaps TRBD2 (6 bases). The CDR3 extends over 18 amino acids. Germline values: CDR1 SGDLS, CDR2 YYNGEE. Trimming left V 0 bases short and J 1 base short, with 16 bases between. The full variable domain, with the rest looked up from reference TRBV9 and TRBJ2-2, is DSGVTQTPKHLITATGQRVTLRCSPRSGDLSVYWYQQSLDQGLQFLIQYYNGEERAKGNILERFSAQQFPDLHSELNLSSLELGDSALYFCASSVVPLAAMNTGELFFGEGSRLTVL.

This clonotype came up a few times. This chain connects TRBV15 to TRBJ1-1; weak D call: TRBD1 (6 bases). CDR3 size: 16 residues. The germline V gene encodes CDR1 LNHNV and CDR2 YYDKDF (reference sequence). Trimming pared 0 bases from V and 1 base from J, leaving 12 bases between. The CDR3 nucleotides read TGTGCCACCAGCAGAGATGAAGGGACACGGAACACTGAAGCTTTCTTT. It translates to CATSRDEGTRNTEAFF. The entire variable domain, with the rest obtained from reference TRBV15 and TRBJ1-1, is as follows: DAMVIQNPRYQVTQFGKPVTLSCSQTLNHNVMYWYQQKSSQAPKLLFHYYDKDFNNEADTPDNFQSRRPNTSFCFLDIRSPGLGDTAMYLCATSRDEGTRNTEAFFGQGTRLTVV.

This clonotype was seen a handful of times. The chain links TRBV7-9 to TRBJ2-2; 7 positions agree with TRBD2. This CDR3 contains 16 residues. V was pared by 5 bases and J by 5 bases, with 11 bases of the junction left unmatched. CDR1 and CDR2 (germline): SEHNR, FQNEAQ (reference sequence). Here the CDR3 reads CASSPLGGSGTGELFF. The CDR3 nucleotides are TGTGCCAGCAGCCCACTCGGCGGGAGCGGAACCGGGGAGCTGTTTTTT.

There are a few counts of this clonotype. CDR3 sequence reads: CASSLDSRDSPLHF. The CDR3 DNA is TGCGCCAGCAGCTTGGACAGTCGCGATTCACCCCTCCACTTT. The chain is built from TRBV5-1 and TRBJ1-6; no definite D call. This CDR3 is 14 amino acids long. Germline CDR1 is SGHRS and CDR2 is YFSETQ. Trimming stripped 0 bases from V and 8 bases from J, with 9 bases between.